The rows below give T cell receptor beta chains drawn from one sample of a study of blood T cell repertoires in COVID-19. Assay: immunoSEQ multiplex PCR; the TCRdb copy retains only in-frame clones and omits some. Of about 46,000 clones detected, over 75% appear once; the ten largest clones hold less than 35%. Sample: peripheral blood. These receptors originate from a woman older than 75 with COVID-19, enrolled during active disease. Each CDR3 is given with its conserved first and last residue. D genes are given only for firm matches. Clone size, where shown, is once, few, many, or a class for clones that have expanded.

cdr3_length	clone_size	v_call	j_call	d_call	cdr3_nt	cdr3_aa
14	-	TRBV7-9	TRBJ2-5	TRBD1	TGTGCCAGCAGCTTAGAGACAGGGGAAGAGACCCAGTACTTC	CASSLETGEETQYF
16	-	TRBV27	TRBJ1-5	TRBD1	TGTGCCAGCAGTTCACGGACAGGGGGTGGCAATCAGCCCCAGCATTTT	CASSSRTGGGNQPQHF
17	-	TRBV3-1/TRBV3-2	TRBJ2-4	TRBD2	TGTGCCAGCAGCCAGGGACTAGCGGCAGGAGCCAAAAACATTCAGTACTTC	CASSQGLAAGAKNIQYF
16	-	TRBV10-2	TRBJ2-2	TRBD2	TGCGCCAGCCTCCCCCAAAGGCGGGAGGAGAACGGGGAGCTGTTTTTT	CASLPQRREENGELFF
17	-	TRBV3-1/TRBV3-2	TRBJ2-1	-	TGTGCCAGCAGCCAAGATTCTTGGTACTCGGCGGGCAATGAGCAGTTCTTC	CASSQDSWYSAGNEQFF
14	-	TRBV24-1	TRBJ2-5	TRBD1	TGTGCCACCAGTGACCAACAGGGGTGGGAGACCCAGTACTTC	CATSDQQGWETQYF
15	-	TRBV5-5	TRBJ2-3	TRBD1	TGTGCCAGCAGCTTGGGGGACAGGGTGGCAGATACGCAGTATTTT	CASSLGDRVADTQYF
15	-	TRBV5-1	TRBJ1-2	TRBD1	TGCGCCAGCAGCTTGGGGGGACAGGGAAACTATGGCTACACCTTC	CASSLGGQGNYGYTF
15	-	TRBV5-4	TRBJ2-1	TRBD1	TGTGCCAGCAGCTCTGGGACAGGGGCGTACAATGAGCAGTTCTTC	CASSSGTGAYNEQFF
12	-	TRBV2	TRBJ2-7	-	TGTGCCAGCAGTTTCCCCCTCTACGAGCAGTACTTC	CASSFPLYEQYF
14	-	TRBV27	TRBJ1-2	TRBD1	TGTGCCAGCAGTCGGAGGGGGCCTAACTATGGCTACACCTTC	CASSRRGPNYGYTF
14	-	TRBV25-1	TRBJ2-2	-	TGTGCCAGCAGTGAATATACTAGTTCCGGGGAGCTGTTTTTT	CASSEYTSSGELFF
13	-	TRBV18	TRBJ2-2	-	TGTGCCAGCTCACCACCGTATTCCGGGGAGCTGTTTTTT	CASSPPYSGELFF
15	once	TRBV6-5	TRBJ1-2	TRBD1	TGTGCCAGCAGTCACCGGGACAGGGGGCCGGTTGGCTACACCTTC	CASSHRDRGPVGYTF
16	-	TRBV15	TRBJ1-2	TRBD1	TGTGCCACCAGCAGAGATCTTGACAGGGTAGAGTTGGGCTACACCTTC	CATSRDLDRVELGYTF
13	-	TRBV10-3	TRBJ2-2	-	TGTGCCACCCGGGAGACGAACACCGGGGAGCTGTTTTTT	CATRETNTGELFF
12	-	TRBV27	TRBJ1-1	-	TGTGCCAGCAGTTGGAGGGGGGGGGAAGCTTTCTTT	CASSWRGGEAFF
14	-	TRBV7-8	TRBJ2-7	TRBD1	TGTGCCAGCAGCTTAGGGACAGGGCCCTACGAGCAGTACTTC	CASSLGTGPYEQYF
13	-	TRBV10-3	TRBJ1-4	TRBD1	TGTGCCATCAGCGGACAGGGAGGTGAAAAACTGTTTTTT	CAISGQGGEKLFF
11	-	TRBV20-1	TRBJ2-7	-	TGCAGTGCGAGAGTCCGGGGCGAGCAGTACTTC	CSARVRGEQYF
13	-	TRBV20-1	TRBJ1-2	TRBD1	TGCAGTGCTAGTCCACCGGGACAGAGAGGCTACACCTTC	CSASPPGQRGYTF
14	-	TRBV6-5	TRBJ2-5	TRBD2	TGTGCCAGCAGTTGGACTAGCTTCCAAGAGACCCAGTACTTC	CASSWTSFQETQYF
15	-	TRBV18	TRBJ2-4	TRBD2	TGTGCCAGCTCACCAAATAGCGGGAAGGGAAACATTCAGTACTTC	CASSPNSGKGNIQYF
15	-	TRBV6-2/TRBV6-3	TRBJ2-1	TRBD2	TGTGCCAGCAGTTTATGGGGGAGGGCAGGAGATGAGCAGTTCTTC	CASSLWGRAGDEQFF
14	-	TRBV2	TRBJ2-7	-	TGTGCCAGCAGAGGCCCCCCTAGCTTTTACGAGCAGTACTTC	CASRGPPSFYEQYF
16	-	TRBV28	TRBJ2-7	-	TGTGCCAGCAGTCCGGTGGGCCCCTCGGCCGGCTACGAGCAGTACTTC	CASSPVGPSAGYEQYF
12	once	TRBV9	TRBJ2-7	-	TGTGCCAGCAGCGTATCAGGATCCGAGCAGTACTTC	CASSVSGSEQYF
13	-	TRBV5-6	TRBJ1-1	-	TGTGCCGGGGGCCGGGGCTTGAACACTGAAGCTTTCTTT	CAGGRGLNTEAFF
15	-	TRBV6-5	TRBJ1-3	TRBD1	TGTGCCAGCAGGCAGGGGGTCTACTCTGGAAACACCATATATTTT	CASRQGVYSGNTIYF
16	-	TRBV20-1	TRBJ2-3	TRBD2	TGCAGTGCTAGTACAGCGGGAGTCGTAGGCACAGATACGCAGTATTTT	CSASTAGVVGTDTQYF
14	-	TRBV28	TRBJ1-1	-	TGTGCCAGCAGTTTAGAGGGTTTGAACACTGAAGCTTTCTTT	CASSLEGLNTEAFF
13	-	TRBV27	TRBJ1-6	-	TGTGCCAGCAGTTTTCACTTCAATTCACCCCTCCACTTT	CASSFHFNSPLHF
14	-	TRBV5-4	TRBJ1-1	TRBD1	TGTGCCAGCAGCCTGGACAGGGGGGTCACTGAAGCTTTCTTT	CASSLDRGVTEAFF
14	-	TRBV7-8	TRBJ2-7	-	TGTGCCAGCAGCCCGAGGCCTAGCATGAACGAGCAGTACTTC	CASSPRPSMNEQYF
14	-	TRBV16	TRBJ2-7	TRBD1	TGTGCCAGCAGTAAACAGGGGGTCTCCTACGAGCAGTACTTC	CASSKQGVSYEQYF
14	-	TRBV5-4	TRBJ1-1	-	TGTGCCAGCAGCTTGGAACGGGTTGGCACTGAAGCTTTCTTT	CASSLERVGTEAFF
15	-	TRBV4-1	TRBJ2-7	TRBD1	TGCGCCAGCAGCCACCCGGGACAGGGGAAAAACGAGCAGTACTTC	CASSHPGQGKNEQYF
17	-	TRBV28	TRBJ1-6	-	TGTGCCAGCAGCCCGCCCATGGGGGCAGCCTATAATTCACCCCTCCACTTT	CASSPPMGAAYNSPLHF
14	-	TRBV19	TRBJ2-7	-	TGTGCCAGTAGTAGGACAGGGTGGGAGGGCGAGCAGTACTTC	CASSRTGWEGEQYF
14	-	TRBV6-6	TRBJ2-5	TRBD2	TGTGCCAGCAGCCGACTAGCGGGACGAGAGACCCAGTACTTC	CASSRLAGRETQYF
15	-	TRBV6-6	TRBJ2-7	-	TGTGCCAGCAGTACCCCGGGACAATCCTCCTACGAGCAGTACTTC	CASSTPGQSSYEQYF
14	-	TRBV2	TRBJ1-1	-	TGTGCCAGCAGTGAGAGAGGAATGAACACTGAAGCTTTCTTT	CASSERGMNTEAFF
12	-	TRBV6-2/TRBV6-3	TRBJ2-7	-	TGTGCCAGCAGCAACTTAATGGAGAAGCAGTACTTC	CASSNLMEKQYF
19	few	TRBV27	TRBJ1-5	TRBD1	TGTGCCAGCAGTTTAAGAGCCCACAACAGGGGCTATAGCAATCAGCCCCAGCATTTT	CASSLRAHNRGYSNQPQHF
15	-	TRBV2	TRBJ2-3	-	TGTGCCAGCAAATCAGGGAATTTGGTGACAGATACGCAGTATTTT	CASKSGNLVTDTQYF
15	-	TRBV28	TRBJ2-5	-	TGTGCCAGCAGTTTACGAGGCAGGGGTCGAGAGACCCAGTACTTC	CASSLRGRGRETQYF
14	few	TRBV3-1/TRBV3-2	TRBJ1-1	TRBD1	TGTGCCAGCAGCGCCACGACAGGGGGCACTGAAGCTTTCTTT	CASSATTGGTEAFF
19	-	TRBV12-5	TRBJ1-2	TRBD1	TGTGCTAGTGGTTTGGTAGTGGGGACAGGACTAAATCGGGACTATGGCTACACCTTC	CASGLVVGTGLNRDYGYTF
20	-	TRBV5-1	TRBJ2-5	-	TGCGCCAGCAGCTTGGGCCGGTTAGGGGGTGGTGTCCGTAGGCAAGAGACCCAGTACTTC	CASSLGRLGGGVRRQETQYF
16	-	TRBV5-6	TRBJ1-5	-	TGTGCCAGCAGCTTGGCACAGAAGCATAGCAATCAGCCCCAGCATTTT	CASSLAQKHSNQPQHF